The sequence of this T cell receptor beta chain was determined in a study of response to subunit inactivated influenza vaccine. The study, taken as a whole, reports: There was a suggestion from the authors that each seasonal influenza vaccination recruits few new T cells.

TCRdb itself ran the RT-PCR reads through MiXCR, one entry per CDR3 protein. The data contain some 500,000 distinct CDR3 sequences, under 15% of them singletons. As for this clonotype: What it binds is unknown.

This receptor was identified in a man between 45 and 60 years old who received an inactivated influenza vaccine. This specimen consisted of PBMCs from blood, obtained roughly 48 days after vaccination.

Written as DNA, the CDR3 is TGTGCCAGCAGTGTACCGGGGGGAGGTGTGGAGACCCAGTACTTC. It yields the protein CASSVPGGGVETQYF. J is TRBJ2-5 and V is TRBV25-1; 7 bases agree with TRBD2. Germline loops: CDR1 MGHDK, CDR2 SYGVNS. V lost 4 bases, J lost 5 bases, and 10 bases stayed unmatched. The CDR3 has 15 amino acids.